These 14 T cell receptor beta chains came from one sample sequenced in a study of response to subunit inactivated influenza vaccine. TCRdb re-derived calls from the RT-PCR reads in MiXCR, one entry per CDR3 protein. The data contain over 800,000 distinct CDR3 sequences, less than 25% of them seen just once; the ten biggest clones take up 10%. Sequencing used PBMCs from blood, obtained around 5 days after vaccination. These receptors all come from a man aged 45-65 years who received an inactivated influenza vaccine.

The chain combines TRBV10-3 with TRBJ2-3; D uncertain. The ends were cut back, 4 bases at V and 4 bases at J, with 21 bases in the middle. This CDR3 contains 17 residues. In germline, CDR1 is ENHRY, CDR2 SYGVKD. This CDR3 reads CAISAYPDPRTADTQYF. In DNA form, the CDR3 reads TGTGCCATCAGTGCTTACCCGGACCCGCGCACGGCAGATACGCAGTATTTT.

The J gene is TRBJ1-1, the V gene TRBV20-1; a possible D gene is TRBD1 (6 bases). V was shortened by 5 bases and J by 2 bases, with 18 bases between the two germline ends. The CDR3 consists of 15 residues. From germline, CDR1 is DFQATT and CDR2 SNEGSKA (reference sequence). CDR3 loop: CSAQRGTNYNTEAFF. The CDR3 region has the DNA TGCAGTGCTCAAAGGGGGACAAACTATAACACTGAAGCTTTCTTT.

This clonotype was recorded a few times. The genes are TRBV29-1 and TRBJ2-7; possibly TRBD1 for D (6 bases). Between the trimmed V and J ends, which lost 2 bases and 5 bases, there was a span of 13 bases. The CDR3 has 13 residues. CDR1 SQVTM and CDR2 ANQGSEA come from the germline V gene. The CDR3 DNA is TGCAGCGTTGAATCAGGGGTTGGCAACGAGCAGTACTTC. It specifies CSVESGVGNEQYF.

CDR3 protein: CSARDRGTATF. The CDR3 DNA sequence: TGCAGTGCTAGAGATAGGGGAACAGCCACCTTC. The V gene is TRBV20-1, the J gene TRBJ1-2; a weak D match, TRBD1 (5 bases). V was pared by 0 bases and J by 13 bases, with 12 bases between. The CDR3 runs to 11 residues. Germline loops: CDR1 DFQATT, CDR2 SNEGSKA (reference sequence).

The chain carries TRBV10-3 and TRBJ2-7; the D gene could be TRBD1 or TRBD2 (5 bases each). This CDR3 is built from 14 residues. CDR1 is ENHRY and CDR2 is SYGVKD in the germline V gene. V was shortened by 6 bases and J by 6 bases, with 18 bases between the two germline ends. The CDR3 DNA reads as TGTGCCATCAGGGGTTCGGGCAGGGCGGGCGAGCAGTACTTC. It translates to CAIRGSGRAGEQYF.

This clonotype was seen a few times. The V call is TRBV5-1, the J call TRBJ2-2; a possible D gene is TRBD1 (7 bases). V was pared by 7 bases and J by 4 bases, with 14 bases between. Germline CDR1 SGHRS, CDR2 YFSETQ. The CDR3 length is 14 residues. The CDR3 is CASVRGASTGELFF. DNA of the CDR3: TGCGCCAGCGTCAGGGGGGCTTCCACCGGGGAGCTGTTTTTT.

This clonotype was seen more than once but under ten times. CDR3 loop: CSARDSWVKKPSTDTQYF. The CDR3 bases are TGCAGTGCTAGAGACTCGTGGGTGAAGAAACCTAGCACAGATACGCAGTATTTT. The rearrangement uses TRBV20-1 and TRBJ2-3; D uncertain. The CDR3 runs 18 residues. Germline CDR1 is DFQATT and CDR2 is SNEGSKA (reference sequence). Trimming removed 0 bases at V and 0 bases at J, with 19 bases between.

This clonotype has only a few counts. The V and J genes are TRBV28 and TRBJ2-3; D is undetermined. There are 17 residues in the CDR3. The germline gives CDR1 MDHEN, CDR2 SYDVKM. V was cut by 3 bases and J by 6 bases, with 22 bases left in between. CDR3 loop: CASSLGPYWTPADTQYF. In nucleotides, the CDR3 is TGTGCCAGCAGTTTGGGCCCCTACTGGACCCCCGCGGATACGCAGTATTTT.

The chain joins TRBV20-1 to TRBJ2-1; D remains unclear. V was clipped by 0 bases and J by 4 bases, with 13 bases between them. This CDR3 is 15 amino acids long. Germline values: CDR1 DFQATT, CDR2 SNEGSKA (reference sequence). This chain's CDR3 is CSARDQRFSYNEQFF. The CDR3 coding sequence is TGCAGTGCTAGAGATCAAAGGTTTTCATACAATGAGCAGTTCTTC.

The chain links TRBV15 to TRBJ1-5; unclear D gene. The V and J ends lost 1 base and 6 bases respectively, with 4 bases between them. Per the germline V gene, CDR1 is LNHNV and CDR2 is YYDKDF (reference sequence). This CDR3 has 12 amino acids. The CDR3 here is CATSRGPQPQHF. The CDR3 DNA sequence: TGTGCCACCAGCAGAGGCCCTCAGCCCCAGCATTTT. Full variable domain (missing parts from reference TRBV15 and TRBJ1-5): DAMVIQNPRYQVTQFGKPVTLSCSQTLNHNVMYWYQQKSSQAPKLLFHYYDKDFNNEADTPDNFQSRRPNTSFCFLDIRSPGLGDTAMYLCATSRGPQPQHFGDGTRLSIL.

The CDR3 nucleotides read TGCGCCAGCAGCCCGGGACAACGCGAGCAGTACTTC. Protein: CASSPGQREQYF. The chain carries TRBV5-1 and TRBJ2-7, with D possibly matching TRBD1 (6 bases). Germline assignment: CDR1 SGHRS and CDR2 YFSETQ. The CDR3 length is 12 residues. V lost 4 bases, J lost 6 bases, and 11 bases lay in between.

The V call is TRBV7-3, the J call TRBJ2-5, with 10 positions matching TRBD2. Unmatched junction bases numbered 2, after V lost 3 bases and J lost 1 base. The germline V gene encodes CDR1 SGHTA and CDR2 FQGTGA. This CDR3 has 15 residues. Here the CDR3 reads CASSFLAGAQETQYF. The CDR3 nucleotides read TGTGCCAGCAGCTTCCTAGCGGGAGCCCAAGAGACCCAGTACTTC.

The chain carries TRBV5-1 and TRBJ1-2, with 7 bases that match TRBD1. V shed 2 bases and J 8 bases; nucleotides not matched to a gene: 9. The germline CDR1 and CDR2 sequences are SGHRS and YFSETQ. CDR3 size: 14 residues. The DNA for the CDR3 is TGCGCCAGCAGCTTCCCCCATGGGACAGAAGGCTACACCTTC. This gives the protein CASSFPHGTEGYTF.

A few counts support this clonotype. The chain is built from TRBV7-9 and TRBJ2-7; 10 bases line up with TRBD1. CDR3 length equals 16 residues. Trimming took 4 bases from V and 5 from J; bases not matched to a gene: 11. CDR1 SEHNR and CDR2 FQNEAQ come from the germline V gene (reference sequence). The chain's CDR3 is CASSSYSGTGDHEQYF. The CDR3 nucleotides are TGTGCCAGCAGCTCCTACTCCGGGACAGGGGACCACGAGCAGTACTTC. Based on the CDR3 plus reference TRBV7-9 and TRBJ2-7, the full variable domain is DTGVSQNPRHKITKRGQNVTFRCDPISEHNRLYWYRQTLGQGPEFLTYFQNEAQLEKSRLLSDRFSAERPKGSFSTLEIQRTEQGDSAMYLCASSSYSGTGDHEQYFGPGTRLTVT.